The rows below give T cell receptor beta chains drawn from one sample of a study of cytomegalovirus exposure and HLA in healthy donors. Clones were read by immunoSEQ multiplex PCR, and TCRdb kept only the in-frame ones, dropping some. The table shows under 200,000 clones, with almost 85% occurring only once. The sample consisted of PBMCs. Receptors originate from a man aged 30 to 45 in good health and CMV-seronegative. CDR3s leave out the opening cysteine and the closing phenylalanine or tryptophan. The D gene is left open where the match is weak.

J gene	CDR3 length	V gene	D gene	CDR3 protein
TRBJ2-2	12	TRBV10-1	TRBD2	ASKKSGGTGELF
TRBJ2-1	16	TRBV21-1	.	ASSTIMGGRGSRNEQF
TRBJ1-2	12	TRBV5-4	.	ASSLLGGDYGYT
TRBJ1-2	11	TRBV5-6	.	ASSKTGLYGYT
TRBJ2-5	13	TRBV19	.	ASSIQGGGEETQY
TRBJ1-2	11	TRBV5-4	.	ASRSMGGFGYT
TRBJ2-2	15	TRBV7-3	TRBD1	ASSSEGQGANTGELF
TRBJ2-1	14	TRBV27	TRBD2	ASSSPGLRGGNEQF
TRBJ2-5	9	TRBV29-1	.	SALEQETQY
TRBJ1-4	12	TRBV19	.	ASSMVGGNEKLF
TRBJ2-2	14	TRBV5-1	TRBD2	ASSLIAGANTGELF
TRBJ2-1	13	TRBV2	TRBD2	ASSVSSGYNNEQF
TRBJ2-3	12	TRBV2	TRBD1	ASSRTGGTDTQY
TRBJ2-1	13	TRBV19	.	ASSLPRDSTIGQF
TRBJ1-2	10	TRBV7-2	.	ASSPLQGGYT
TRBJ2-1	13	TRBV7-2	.	ASSIDRILSGEQF
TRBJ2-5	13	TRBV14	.	ASSQDNRDQETQY
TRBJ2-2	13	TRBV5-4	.	ASSLPGTNTGELF
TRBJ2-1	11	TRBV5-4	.	ASSTRGSNEQF
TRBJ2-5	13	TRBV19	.	ASRRVAGPQETQY
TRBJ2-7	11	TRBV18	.	ASSTKQGGEQY
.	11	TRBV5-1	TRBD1	ASSSTGTYEQY
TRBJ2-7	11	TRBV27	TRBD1	ASSDRGPREQY
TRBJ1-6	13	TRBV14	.	ASSQGGRGNSPLH
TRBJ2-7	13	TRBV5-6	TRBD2	ASSLVERERYEQY
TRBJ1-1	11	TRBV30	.	AKRGGSDTEAF
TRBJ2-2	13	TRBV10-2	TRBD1	ASSGAGGGTGELF
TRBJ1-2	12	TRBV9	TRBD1	ASSPGQGNYGYT
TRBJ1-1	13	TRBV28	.	ASSLPQPLNTEAF
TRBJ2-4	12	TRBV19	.	ASRQGSSKNIQY
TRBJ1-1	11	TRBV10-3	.	AIRGQMNTEAF
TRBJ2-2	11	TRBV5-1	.	ASSAANTGELF
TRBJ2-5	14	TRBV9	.	ASSVEGRVDMGTQY
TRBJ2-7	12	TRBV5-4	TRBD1	ASSYRDRVYEQY
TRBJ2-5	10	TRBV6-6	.	ASSYSTGTQY
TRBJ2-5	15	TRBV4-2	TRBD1	ASSQTGQGAGQETQY
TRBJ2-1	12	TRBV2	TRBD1	ASSVRQGANEQF
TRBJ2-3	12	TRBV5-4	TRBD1	ASSVQGATDTQY
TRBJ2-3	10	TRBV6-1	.	ASRGVPDTQY
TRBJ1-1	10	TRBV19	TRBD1	ASSTPGQGGF
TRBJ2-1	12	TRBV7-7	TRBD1	ASSSAPGGNEQF
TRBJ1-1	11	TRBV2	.	ASSYAGPGEAF
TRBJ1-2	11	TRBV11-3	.	ASSLKIGYGYT
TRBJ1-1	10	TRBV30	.	AFGEGGGEAF
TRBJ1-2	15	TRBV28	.	ASTRYGEQGRHYGYT
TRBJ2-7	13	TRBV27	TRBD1	ASSLSGQASYEQY
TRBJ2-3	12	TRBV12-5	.	ASVLVGGSDTQY
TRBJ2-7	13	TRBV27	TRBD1	ASSLRQGISYEQY
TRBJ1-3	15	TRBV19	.	ASRAPGELDSGNTIY
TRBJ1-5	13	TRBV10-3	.	AISELHDSSRPQH